The 24 T cell receptor beta chains below were found in one sample sequenced in a study of T cells in women clearing cervical HPV infection. Profiled with immunoSEQ multiplex PCR; TCRdb holds only in-frame clones, not every one. Across about 16,000 clones, the top ten clones capture 10% of the sample. The sample comprised blood buffy coat. These TCRs come from a woman aged 18 to 75 with a cervical HPV16 infection that either progressed to CIN3+ or cleared (not recorded which).

In the case of this clone: The read ends 3 residues before the CDR3 terminus; that terminus is restored from the germline J gene. V usage is TRBV30 and J usage is TRBJ1-5, with D perhaps matching TRBD1 (6 bases). V lost 4 bases, J lost 2 bases, and 9 bases lay in between. In germline, CDR1 is GTSNPN, CDR2 SVGIG (reference sequence). The CDR3 is made up of 13 amino acids. CDR3 DNA, as far as it was read: TGTGCCTGGACAGGGGCGGGCAATCAGCCC. This sequence encodes CAWTGAGNQP. The full CDR3 protein reads CAWTGAGNQPQHF.

Remarks on this clone: The read ends 3 residues shy of where the CDR3 ends; the end is completed using the germline J gene. The J gene is TRBJ2-1, the V gene TRBV7-2; 10 bases match TRBD2. The V and J ends lost 5 bases and 5 bases, in that order; junction bases with no gene match: 6. From germline, CDR1 is SGHTA and CDR2 FQGNSA. The length of the CDR3 is 15 residues. The CDR3 DNA, read in part, is TGTGCCAGCAGCCCTTGGACTAGCGGACACAATGAG. It is translated as CASSPWTSGHNE. In full, the CDR3 is CASSPWTSGHNEQFF. The whole variable domain, filled in from reference TRBV7-2 and TRBJ2-1, reads GAGVSQSPSNKVTEKGKDVELRCDPISGHTALYWYRQSLGQGLEFLIYFQGNSAPDKSGLPSDRFSAERTGGSVSTLTIQRTQQEDSAVYLCASSPWTSGHNEQFFGPGTRLTVL.

With regard to this clone: The read finishes 3 residues shy of the CDR3 end, and the germline J gene is used to complete it. This chain uses TRBV7-8 with TRBJ2-7; D perhaps matches TRBD1 (5 bases). The V end lost 5 bases, the J end lost 5 bases, and 16 bases lay between the germline ends. The CDR3 is 14 residues long. Germline CDR1 and CDR2: SGHVS and FQNEAQ. CDR3 bases read: TGTGCCAGCAGCCTCCAGGGTGAGAGCAACGAG. This encodes CASSLQGESNE. In full, the CDR3 reads CASSLQGESNEQYF.

Notes on this clone: The read halts 3 residues ahead of the CDR3 end, with the missing end drawn from the germline J gene. This rearrangement joins TRBV27 to TRBJ2-3; TRBD2 matches 14 bases. CDR3 length equals 18 residues. Germline V gene sequence: CDR1 MNHEY, CDR2 SMNVEV (reference sequence). The sequenced CDR3 bases are TGTGCCAGCAGCCCCGGACTAGCGGGAGGAGTCCCCCACTACCCG. It translates to CASSPGLAGGVPHYP. The entire CDR3 sequence reads CASSPGLAGGVPHYPQYF.

Note on this clone: The CDR3 end is not reached by the read, which stops 3 residues before it; the germline J gene fills it in. The rearrangement joins TRBV24-1 to TRBJ2-3, with a possible D match to TRBD2 (6 bases). Germline values: CDR1 KGHDR, CDR2 SFDVKD. V shed 4 bases and J shed 6 bases, with 13 bases lying between them. This CDR3 has 14 amino acids. The sequenced CDR3 bases are TGTGCCACCAGTGAGGCCCCTAGCGCGGATACG. This codes for CATSEAPSADT. The whole CDR3 region reads CATSEAPSADTQYF.

To note about this clone: The read falls 3 residues short of the CDR3 end, and the missing part is taken from the germline J gene. The V and J genes are TRBV18 and TRBJ2-4; D perhaps matches TRBD2 (6 bases). Germline-derived CDR1 and CDR2 are KGHSH and LQKENI. The CDR3 has 12 amino acids. The CDR3 sequence is CASRTQDYGQYF. The DNA read from the CDR3 is TGTGCCAGCCGTACCCAGGACTATGGT.

In regard to this clone: The CDR3 is cut off 3 residues early in the read; its end comes from the germline J gene. The chain is built from TRBV19 and TRBJ1-2; the match to TRBD1 covers 12 bases. Per the germline V gene, CDR1 is LNHDA and CDR2 is SQIVND (reference sequence). CDR3 length: 18 amino acids. The covered CDR3 bases are TGTGCCAGTAGTTCCGGGACAGGGGGCGGCGGTTCCGAAATTAGC. Its translation: CASSSGTGGGGSEIS. The complete CDR3 protein is CASSSGTGGGGSEISYTF.

Turning to this clone: The DNA ends 3 residues before the CDR3 does, and the rest of the CDR3 is filled in from the germline J gene. This chain connects TRBV28 to TRBJ1-6; 7 nucleotides match TRBD1. Trimming took 7 bases from V and 7 from J; bases not matched to a gene: 10. The CDR3 runs 15 residues. Germline values: CDR1 MDHEN, CDR2 SYDVKM. CDR3 residues: CASIRSTGVNSPLHF. The sequenced part of the CDR3 DNA is TGTGCCAGCATCCGATCAACAGGGGTGAATTCACCC.

In regard to this clone: The read comes to an end 3 residues before the CDR3 does, leaving the germline J gene to fill in the end. The rearrangement uses TRBV2 and TRBJ1-2, with D maybe TRBD1 (5 bases). CDR3 size: 14 residues. Germline CDR1 reads SNHLY; CDR2 reads FYNNEI. The CDR3 spells CASSEGGDIWGYTF. The CDR3 bases that were read are TGTGCCAGCAGTGAAGGAGGGGATATTTGGGGC.

In terms of frequency, this clone is medium-sized. The sequenced part of the CDR3 DNA is TGCAGCGTTGCAGGGGGCAAGTCCTACGAG. Encoded protein: CSVAGGKSYE. Given in full, the CDR3 is CSVAGGKSYEQYF. The chain couples TRBV29-1 to TRBJ2-7, with 8 bases lining up with TRBD1. The CDR3 goes on 3 residues after the read ends, and that part is filled in from the germline J gene. Germline V gene data show CDR1 as SQVTM and CDR2 as ANQGSEA. The CDR3 runs 13 residues. Losses at the gene ends were 4 bases for V and 1 base for J; bases not matched to a gene: 3.

Worth noting for this clone: Read sequence stops 3 residues before the CDR3 end, and the germline J gene provides the missing end. The V and J genes are TRBV5-6 and TRBJ2-3; possible D gene TRBD2, 5 bases. V lost 2 bases, J lost 3 bases, and 7 bases lay in between. CDR1 is SGHDT, CDR2 YYEEEE, per germline. The CDR3 is 13 residues long. CDR3 DNA, as far as it was read: TGTGCCAGCAGCTTCGGGGAAACAGATACG. As protein: CASSFGETDT. The full CDR3 is CASSFGETDTQYF.

Details on this clone: The read ends 3 residues before the CDR3 terminus; that terminus is restored from the germline J gene. The V and J genes are TRBV30 and TRBJ1-1; D is unclear. This CDR3 has 11 amino acids. CDR1 and CDR2 (germline): GTSNPN, SVGIG (reference sequence). V was cut by 1 base and J by 7 bases, with 7 bases left in between. Partial CDR3 DNA: TGTGCCTGGAGTGGGTCTAGTGAA. Encoded protein: CAWSGSSE. The entire CDR3 protein is CAWSGSSEAFF.

CDR3 residues: CASSMGLGSSYEQYF. The DNA read from the CDR3 is TGTGCCAGCAGCATGGGACTCGGAAGCTCCTACGAG. This sequence joins TRBV7-3 and TRBJ2-7, with a weak D call TRBD2 (6 bases). Read data end 3 residues before the CDR3 end; the end is taken from the germline J gene. CDR1 and CDR2 from the germline V gene are SGHTA and FQGTGA. V lost 5 bases and J 0 bases, leaving 14 bases between the germline ends. The CDR3 runs 15 residues.

Of note for this clone: One end of the junction fails to match germline, which may point to a read error. Read data end 3 residues before the CDR3 end; the end is taken from the germline J gene. The rearrangement joins TRBV4-2 to TRBJ1-5; D is unclear. CDR1 is LGHNA and CDR2 is YNFKEQ in the germline V gene. This CDR3 has 15 amino acids. The chain's CDR3 is CASSQDLQYDQPQHF. The sequenced part of the CDR3 DNA is TGCGCCAGCAGCCAAGATCTACAGTATGATCAGCCC.

With regard to this clone: Sequencing ends 3 residues short of the CDR3 end; the germline J gene provides the rest. The chain uses TRBV20-1 and TRBJ2-7; weak D call: TRBD2 (5 bases). CDR1 and CDR2 (germline): DFQATT, SNEGSKA (reference sequence). Trimming took 3 bases from V and 4 from J, leaving 19 bases between them. The CDR3 has 15 residues. CDR3 amino acids: CSARGEDSELYEQYF. CDR3 bases read: TGCAGTGCTAGGGGTGAGGACTCTGAGCTATACGAG.

A word on this clone: The CDR3 goes on 3 residues after the read ends, and that part is filled in from the germline J gene. The chain uses TRBV6-1 and TRBJ1-2, with TRBD1 identical over 9 bases. The trim removed 3 bases at V and 6 bases at J, leaving 5 bases unmatched. Germline CDR1 reads MNHNS; CDR2 reads SASEGT. This CDR3 has 14 residues. CDR3 bases read: TGTGCCAGCAGTGACTACAGGGGGCGGGATGGC. Amino acids: CASSDYRGRDG. The full CDR3 reads CASSDYRGRDGYTF.

Concerning this clone itself: The CDR3 end lies 3 residues beyond the end of the read and is filled in from the germline J gene. V gene TRBV18 combines with J gene TRBJ2-3; the match to TRBD2 covers 8 bases. In germline, CDR1 is KGHSH, CDR2 LQKENI. Germline trimming cut 3 bases from V and 4 bases from J; bases unmatched to any gene: 9. This CDR3 region has 16 residues. CDR3 loop: CASSPSGTRGSDTQYF. The DNA read from the CDR3 is TGTGCCAGCTCACCTTCAGGGACTAGAGGTTCAGATACG.

In regard to this clone: The sequence runs out 3 residues before the end of the CDR3; the remainder is reconstructed from the germline J gene. The chain has TRBV20-1 and TRBJ2-3, with TRBD1 as a possible D gene (6 bases). This CDR3 has 11 residues. Per germline, CDR1 DFQATT and CDR2 SNEGSKA (reference sequence). CDR3 bases read: TGCAGTGCAGTCAGGGGTGAGACG. Protein: CSAVRGET. The full-length CDR3 reads as CSAVRGETQYF.

Points on this clone: From the germline J gene comes the end of the CDR3, since the read stops 3 residues before it. The chain couples TRBV18 to TRBJ1-2; 9 positions agree with TRBD1. The V gene's germline CDR1 is KGHSH and CDR2 LQKENI. There are 16 residues in the CDR3. The CDR3 bases that were read are TGTGCCAGCTCACCACCGATTGGACAGGGGACCTGCGAC. This gives the protein CASSPPIGQGTCD. In full, the CDR3 is CASSPPIGQGTCDYTF.

The sequenced part of the CDR3 DNA is TGCAGTGCTAGATTCGTCGGACTACTTTCTAGCACAGATACG. Protein: CSARFVGLLSSTDT. The CDR3 reads in full as CSARFVGLLSSTDTQYF. The chain is built from TRBV20-1 and TRBJ2-3; the D gene is possibly TRBD2 (6 bases). The read comes to an end 3 residues before the CDR3 does, leaving the germline J gene to fill in the end. The CDR3 length is 17 residues. The germline V gene encodes CDR1 DFQATT and CDR2 SNEGSKA (reference sequence). V was pared by 2 bases and J by 0 bases, with 18 bases between.

Concerning this clone: With the read ending 3 residues before the CDR3 end, the germline J gene is used to fill in that end. J is TRBJ1-4 and V is TRBV5-6, with D maybe TRBD1 (5 bases). Germline CDR1 reads SGHDT; CDR2 reads YYEEEE. V gave up 4 bases and J gave up 8 bases, with 18 bases separating them. CDR3 length: 15 amino acids. This chain's CDR3 is CASSPSPRTKEKLFF. CDR3 DNA (partial): TGTGCCAGCAGCCCAAGCCCTCGGACAAAGGAAAAA.

Turning to this clone: Read sequence stops 3 residues before the CDR3 end, and the germline J gene provides the missing end. The V and J genes are TRBV7-2 and TRBJ2-1; TRBD2 aligns across 10 bases. The V gene end was trimmed by 3 bases and the J gene end by 4 bases; junction bases not matched to a gene: 3. Germline CDR1 is SGHTA and CDR2 is FQGNSA. The CDR3 runs 15 residues. The CDR3 loop reads CASSLTSGPYNEQFF. The sequenced part of the CDR3 DNA is TGTGCCAGCAGCTTGACTAGCGGGCCATACAATGAG.

The covered CDR3 bases are TGTGCCAGCAGCTTGGTGGCAGGTCCTAACAATGAG. Its translation: CASSLVAGPNNE. The full CDR3 reads CASSLVAGPNNEQFF. This chain connects TRBV5-4 to TRBJ2-1; D remains unclear. The read terminates 3 residues before the CDR3 end, so the remaining end is supplied by the germline J gene. CDR3 length equals 15 residues. V lost 0 bases to trimming and J lost 5 bases, with 12 bases between them. Germline V gives CDR1 SGHNT, CDR2 YYREEE (reference sequence). The variable domain in full, with the rest retrieved from reference TRBV5-4 and TRBJ2-1, is ETGVTQSPTHLIKTRGQQVTLRCSSQSGHNTVSWYQQALGQGPQFIFQYYREEENGRGNFPPRFSGLQFPNYSSELNVNALELDDSALYLCASSLVAGPNNEQFFGPGTRLTVL.

As regards this clone: The read ends 3 residues before the CDR3 terminus; that terminus is restored from the germline J gene. The J gene is TRBJ2-3, the V gene TRBV6-1, with 7 bases fitting TRBD1. The CDR3 runs to 13 residues. The V and J ends lost 1 base and 5 bases, in that order; junction bases with no gene match: 0. Per the germline V gene, CDR1 is MNHNS and CDR2 is SASEGT. The CDR3 loop is CASSEGTGDTQYF. The DNA read from the CDR3 is TGTGCCAGCAGTGAAGGGACAGGAGATACG.